This T cell receptor beta chain was captured by sequencing in a study of shared clonotypes between healthy human individuals (dated by TCRdb to the early 2020s). Context from the whole study: A couple of women and a few men aged 18 to 49 years were included in the cohort. For each donor, CD4 naive and CD4 memory were each given three plates, CD8 naive was given two plates, and CD8 memory was given one plate. To estimate repertoire size and how much clonotype sharing occurs between individuals, the study deeply sequenced the blood TCR repertoires of five or six healthy adults. Libraries were prepared and TCR repertoires were sequenced by different laboratories using diverse techniques, in order to increase sequencing depth and limit assay-specific biases. Between about 0.8 and 9 billion PBMCs per donor were obtained by leukapheresis. Paper-wide results and their limitations: Sharing across a few donors was observed for about 4.8% of naive CD4, over 3% of naive CD8, roughly 2.3% of memory CD4, and roughly 0.43% of memory CD8 clonotypes. Sampling was restricted to blood, and TCR repertoires in tissues likely differ from the TCR repertoires found in blood. Even with the large sequencing depth, rarefaction of the sorted-subset datasets indicated that sequencing was incomplete. Pairwise subsampling led to the expectation that sequencing depth would affect the degree of clonotype sharing among donors. Naive subsets generally had larger estimated clonotype richness than memory subsets did. Because the study included only a small number of donors, the genetic and exposure-history diversity represented was limited. Compared with non-shared clonotypes, the clonotypes found in all four sorted-subset donors had higher generation probabilities.

Using the deep immunoSEQ assay, TCR CDR3 regions were amplified from genomic DNA by multiplex PCR. Genomic DNA extracted from each cell subset was distributed evenly over all wells of several immunoSEQ 96-well plates, and each plate served as one replicate. For sorted subsets, each replicate PCR was loaded with 200 ng genomic DNA, equivalent to 25,000 to 30,000 T cell genomes. Purified libraries were quantified with a Qubit 3.0 fluorometer, sized on a Bioanalyzer 2100, and re-quantified with the KAPA Library Quantification kit. Every immunoSEQ 96-well plate was sequenced on a separate single-read 150-cycle Illumina NextSeq 550 flow cell. The original pipeline was this. Because only junctional sequences without quality scores were contained in the immunoSEQ output, filtering matching that applied to full-length reads could not be performed. To assign V/J genes and CDR3, sequences were annotated using PyIR, a Python wrapper for IgBLAST v1.9, with IMGT germline references. Reads were removed for weak V/J assignments (E-value above 1e-6), missing CDR3, stop codons, out-of-frame junctions, or ambiguous translated residues. V3J clonotypes were defined as sequences sharing an identical inferred V gene, J gene, and CDR3 amino acid sequence. The percentage overlap between two repertoires was calculated by dividing the number of shared unique clonotypes by the size of the smaller repertoire. Three approaches were used to assess repertoire richness: RTK rarefaction, the Chao1 estimator, and Recon v2.1 estimates of unobserved clonotypes. OLGA was used to compute generation probabilities for all TCRbeta clonotypes that the gDNA method yielded from four donors. In TCRdb, the immuneACCESS table is reduced to in-frame sequences with V and J assigned. These tables do not hold every clone; where another copy was compared, an unresolved V gene accounts for under half, and the others remain unexplained. The DNA was the basis for D and trimming; V, J and clone size are from that table. In this sample the table shows about 2.3 million clones, roughly 93% of which occur a single time. The ten largest make up around 0.4% of the sample.

The donors were healthy, HIV-negative adults who had no recently reported acute infections or vaccinations. Only Caucasian adults living in Nashville, Tennessee, USA were represented among the donors. CD4+ T cells were enriched by magnetic negative selection, after which naive cells were positively selected on CD45RA and the negative fraction was taken as the memory subset. After blood collection by leukapheresis, PBMCs were isolated using Ficoll-Histopaque density gradient centrifugation and then cryopreserved in the vapor phase of liquid nitrogen. Analytical flow cytometry was used to check the purity and quantity of every magnetically sorted T cell population. Genomic DNA was isolated from each sorted fraction and quantified by UV absorbance on a Nanodrop 2000c. The CDR3 contains 17 residues, cysteine and phenylalanine counted. The read is trimmed to its CDR3 DNA, 51 bases read in frame from base 1. Per the germline V gene, MDHEN is the CDR1 and SYDVKM is the CDR2. Relative to germline, V is missing 6 bases and J is missing 3 bases, with 16 bases of the junction outside any gene match.

As to this clone: Its antigen is not yet known. Per-base qualities were not stored, and no clone one base away is much larger.

Recombination linked TRBV28 to TRBJ1-1, and 7 junction bases match TRBD1. The sequence was obtained from a man younger than 35 in good health. Some clones in this sample may be carry-over from other donors' samples. Sequenced material: naive CD4+ T cells from PBMCs. In the paper's terms, the cell subset or site label means: CD45RA+ positively selected. This receptor has the CDR3 CASRFGTAAYGDTEAFF. The nucleotide sequence is given as TGTGCCAGCAGGTTCGGGACAGCCGCATATGGGGACACTGAAGCTTTCTTT.